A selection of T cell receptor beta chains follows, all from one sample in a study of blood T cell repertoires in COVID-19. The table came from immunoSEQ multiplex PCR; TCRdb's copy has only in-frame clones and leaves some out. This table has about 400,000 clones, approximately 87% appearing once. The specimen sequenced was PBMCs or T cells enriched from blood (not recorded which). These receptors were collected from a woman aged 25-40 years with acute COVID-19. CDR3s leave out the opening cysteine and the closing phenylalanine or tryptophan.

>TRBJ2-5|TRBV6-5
ASSTAETQY
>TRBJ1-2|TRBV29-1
SVGDTRGRGYGYT
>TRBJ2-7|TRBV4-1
ASSQARGTTYEQY
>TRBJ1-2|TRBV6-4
ASNLSYGYT
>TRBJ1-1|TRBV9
ASSVEIRATEAF
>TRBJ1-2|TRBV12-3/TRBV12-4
ASSWGGGYT
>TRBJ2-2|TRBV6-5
ASHGQGGAGELF
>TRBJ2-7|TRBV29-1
SVEEGAPYEQY
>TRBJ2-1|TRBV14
ASSLHIAGVYNEQF
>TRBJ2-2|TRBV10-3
AISDRQGETGELF
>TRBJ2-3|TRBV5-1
ASSLGSSGGKDTQY
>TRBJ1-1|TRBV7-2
ASSLVQNTEAF
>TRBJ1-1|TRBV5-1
ASSSPEDRGVMNTEAF
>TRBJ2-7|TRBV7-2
ASSSGVSSEQY
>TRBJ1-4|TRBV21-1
ASSKTDRAKLF
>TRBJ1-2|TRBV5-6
ASSLGLGQGYGYT
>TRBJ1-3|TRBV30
AWSGWTGGGTIY
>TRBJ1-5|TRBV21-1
ASSSQGIHQPQH
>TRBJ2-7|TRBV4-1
ASSVSGGMTYEQY
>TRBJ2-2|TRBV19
ASSWDWTTGELF
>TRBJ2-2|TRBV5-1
ASSGTGGSGELF
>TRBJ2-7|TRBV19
ASSITGGWYEQY
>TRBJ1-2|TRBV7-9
ASSLHGTGGNYGYT
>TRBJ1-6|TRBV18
ASSPPQLGLGVSPLH
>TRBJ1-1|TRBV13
ASSLVAENTEAF
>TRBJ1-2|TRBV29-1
SVPVGGQGYGYT
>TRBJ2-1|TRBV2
ASSEALLGRQGSYNEQF
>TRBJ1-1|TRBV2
ASSPQNTEAF
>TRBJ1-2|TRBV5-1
ASSWAGQGHGYT
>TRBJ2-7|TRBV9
ASSVGADLGYEQY
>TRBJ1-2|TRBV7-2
ASSLSGRDRVGYGYT
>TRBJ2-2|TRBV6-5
ASSLAGGNTGELF
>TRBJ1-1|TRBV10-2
ALRDIGTEAF
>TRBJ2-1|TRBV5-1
ASSMTGVEQF
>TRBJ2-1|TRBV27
ASSFSGGTYNEQF
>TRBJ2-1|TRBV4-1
ASSQVFLAGGGDEQF
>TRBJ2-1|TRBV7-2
ASSSGTSGGIIYNEQF
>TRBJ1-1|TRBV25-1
ASRQGNTEAF
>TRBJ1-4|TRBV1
TSSQGQSNWDEKLF
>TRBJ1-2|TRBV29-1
SVEGLGAANYGYT
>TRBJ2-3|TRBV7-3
ASSLSPRGSTDTQY
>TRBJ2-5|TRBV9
ASSVDGSETQY
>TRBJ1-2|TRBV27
ASSRQGPPYGYT
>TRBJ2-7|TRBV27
ASRITGLAIYEQY
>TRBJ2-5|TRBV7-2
ASSLRSGEWETQY
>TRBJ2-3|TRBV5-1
ASSLGRGSTDTQY
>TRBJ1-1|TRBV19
ASSAQSRSWAF
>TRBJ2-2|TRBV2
ASMRETDRELF
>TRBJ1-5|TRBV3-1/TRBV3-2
ASSQAGTRHQPQH
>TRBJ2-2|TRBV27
ASSVRTGLHTGELF
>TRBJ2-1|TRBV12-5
ASGLVQGDGFMWVYNEQF
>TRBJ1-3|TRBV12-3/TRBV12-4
ASSLWQGNTIY
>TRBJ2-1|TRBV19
ASSIAGGALNEQF
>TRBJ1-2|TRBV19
ASSIWPREGYGYT
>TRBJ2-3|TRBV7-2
ASSPSSTDTQY
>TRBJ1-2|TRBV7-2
ASSQPGKASYGYT
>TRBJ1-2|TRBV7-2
ASSLAAENYGYT